The 5 T cell receptor beta chains below were found in one sample sequenced in a study of technical replicates of blood from a few donors. Assay used: immunoSEQ multiplex PCR; TCRdb lists only in-frame clones, some missing. The table lists 75,000 to 90,000 clones, about 96% of them singletons. Sequencing was done on a sample of T cells isolated from PBMCs. All receptors come from a human donor in good health.

The chain uses TRBV2 and TRBJ1-4; the match to TRBD1 covers 8 bases. Per germline, CDR1 SNHLY and CDR2 FYNNEI. Germline trimming cut 4 bases from V and 8 bases from J; bases unmatched to any gene: 12. This CDR3 contains 16 residues. As DNA, the CDR3 is TGTGCCAGCAGTGTAATGGACAGGGAGCTACCGGAAAAACTGTTTTTT. It translates to CASSVMDRELPEKLFF.

The V call is TRBV4-3, the J call TRBJ2-3, with 7 positions matching TRBD2. The CDR3 contains 17 residues. The V gene end was trimmed by 2 bases and the J gene end by 4 bases; junction bases not matched to a gene: 12. The V gene's germline CDR1 is LGHNA and CDR2 YSLEER. CDR3 nucleotide sequence: TGCGCCAGCAGCCAATGGTACGGGCGGGAGCTCGCAGATACGCAGTATTTT. Amino acids: CASSQWYGRELADTQYF.

The chain links TRBV28 to TRBJ1-5; 7 positions agree with TRBD1. V was pared by 4 bases and J by 4 bases, with 4 bases of the junction left unmatched. Germline V gene data show CDR1 as MDHEN and CDR2 as SYDVKM. The CDR3 is 14 residues long. The CDR3 protein is CASSSTGINQPQHF. The CDR3 DNA reads as TGTGCCAGCAGTTCGACAGGGATTAATCAGCCCCAGCATTTT.

The chain recombines TRBV9 with TRBJ2-1; a weak D match, TRBD1 (6 bases). This CDR3 has 15 residues. Between the trimmed V and J ends, which lost 4 bases and 0 bases, there was a span of 11 bases. In germline, CDR1 is SGDLS, CDR2 YYNGEE. The CDR3 DNA follows: TGTGCCAGCAGCCAGGGGACGAGCTCCTACAATGAGCAGTTCTTC. Its protein is CASSQGTSSYNEQFF.

V gene TRBV10-3 combines with J gene TRBJ1-1, with 7 bases identical to TRBD1. This CDR3 comprises 15 residues. The V gene's germline CDR1 is ENHRY and CDR2 SYGVKD. Trimming removed 3 bases from V and 0 bases from J; junction bases left unmatched: 4. The CDR3: CAISERTGVNTEAFF. The CDR3 DNA reads as TGTGCCATCAGTGAAAGGACAGGAGTGAACACTGAAGCTTTCTTT.